Shown below are 21 T cell receptor beta chains from a single sample sequenced in a study of cytomegalovirus exposure and HLA in healthy donors. PCR employed 60 Vbeta and 13 Jbeta primers. Only in-frame clones appear in the TCRdb table, and some are missing; sequencing was by immunoSEQ multiplex PCR. The sample contains 150,000 to 200,000 clones, about 77% of which appear only once. The sequencing input was PBMCs. These receptors all stem from a woman in her thirties in good health and CMV-seropositive.

This clone was counted only a few times. V is TRBV18 and J is TRBJ2-5; 8 positions match TRBD2. Trimming removed 2 bases from V and 4 bases from J; junction bases left unmatched: 15. Germline loops: CDR1 KGHSH, CDR2 LQKENI. The CDR3 has 18 residues. The CDR3 sequence is CASSPKDASGGPGETQYF. DNA of the CDR3: TGTGCCAGCTCACCAAAAGATGCGTCGGGGGGGCCTGGAGAGACCCAGTACTTC.

The chain joins TRBV4-1 to TRBJ2-7; 11 bases match TRBD1. Unmatched junction bases numbered 5, after V lost 0 bases and J lost 7 bases. Germline V lookup: CDR1 MGHRA, CDR2 YSYEKL. CDR3 size: 15 residues. In DNA, the CDR3 is TGCGCCAGCAGCCAAGATGTTGGGACAGGGGGTGAGCAGTACTTC. Its protein product is CASSQDVGTGGEQYF.

V and J are TRBV2 and TRBJ1-6, with 7 bases fitting TRBD1. The V gene's germline CDR1 is SNHLY and CDR2 FYNNEI. The CDR3 totals 13 residues. Unmatched junction bases numbered 7, after V lost 8 bases and J lost 9 bases. The CDR3 loop is CASGDSNISPLHF. CDR3 in DNA: TGTGCCAGCGGGGACAGTAACATTTCACCCCTCCACTTT.

The chain recombines TRBV11-2 with TRBJ1-5; 11 nucleotides agree with TRBD1. The V gene end was trimmed by 2 bases and the J gene end by 0 bases; junction bases not matched to a gene: 3. Germline CDR1 is SGHAT and CDR2 is FQNNGV. The CDR3 sequence is 17 residues long. The CDR3 region has the DNA TGTGCCAGCAGCTTAAGTGGGACAGGGGGTAGCAATCAGCCCCAGCATTTT. This codes for CASSLSGTGGSNQPQHF.

This clone was found a few times. The chain employs TRBV7-9 and TRBJ1-2; TRBD1 matches at 7 bases. Germline-derived CDR1 and CDR2 are SEHNR and FQNEAQ (reference sequence). The CDR3 extends over 14 amino acids. After removal of 4 bases from V and 4 bases from J, the junction contained 6 bases not matched to a gene. CDR3 DNA sequence: TGTGCCAGCAGCTCCAGGACAGGAGCCTATGGCTACACCTTC. Its protein product is CASSSRTGAYGYTF.

The CDR3 region has the DNA TGTGCCAGCAGCTCCTTGGTAGGGGTTCGGCAAGAGACCCAGTACTTC. Translated: CASSSLVGVRQETQYF. The rearrangement joins TRBV7-2 to TRBJ2-5; maybe TRBD1 (5 bases). The length of the CDR3 is 16 residues. Trimming pared 4 bases from V and 2 bases from J, leaving 17 bases between. Germline-derived CDR1 and CDR2 are SGHTA and FQGNSA.

The V call is TRBV29-1, the J call TRBJ2-3, with D hard to call. CDR3 size: 12 residues. V was trimmed by 3 bases and J by 0 bases, leaving 4 bases between them. Germline V CDR1 and CDR2: SQVTM, ANQGSEA. Written as DNA, the CDR3 is TGCAGCGTTGATCGGAGCACAGATACGCAGTATTTT. Its protein product is CSVDRSTDTQYF.

This clone was counted once. The chain uses TRBV4-1 and TRBJ1-4, with 11 bases aligning to TRBD1. This CDR3 is 15 amino acids long. Germline V CDR1 and CDR2: MGHRA, YSYEKL. Trimming at V came to 4 bases and at J to 7 bases, leaving 5 bases not matched to a gene. The chain's CDR3 is CASSRTGTGGEKLFF. The CDR3 region has the DNA TGCGCCAGCAGCCGAACCGGGACAGGGGGTGAAAAACTGTTTTTT.

V is TRBV6-4 and J is TRBJ2-3; D is undetermined. Germline CDR1 MRHNA, CDR2 SNTAGT. The CDR3 consists of 12 residues. With 3 bases removed from V and 5 bases from J, the gap between germline ends came to 6 bases. CDR3 bases: TGTGCCAGCAGTGAGTTAGAAGATACGCAGTATTTT. Its protein is CASSELEDTQYF.

This clone has a single count. The J gene is TRBJ2-6, the V gene TRBV2; TRBD1 is a possible D gene (5 bases). CDR3 length equals 16 residues. Trimming cost V 8 bases and J 0 bases, with 14 bases left between them. Germline CDR1 SNHLY, CDR2 FYNNEI. The CDR3 DNA sequence: TGTGCCAGCGTAGGGGAACGACTCTCTGGGGCCAACGTCCTGACTTTC. Translated: CASVGERLSGANVLTF.

This chain connects TRBV4-3 to TRBJ2-7; TRBD1 agrees at 7 bases. CDR3 length: 15 residues. Germline V lookup: CDR1 LGHNA, CDR2 YSLEER. V trimming: 4 bases; J trimming: 0 bases; junction bases outside the gene matches: 6. For the CDR3, the DNA is TGCGCCAGCAGCCGAGCACAGGGGAGCTCCTACGAGCAGTACTTC. It encodes CASSRAQGSSYEQYF.

The J gene is TRBJ2-5, the V gene TRBV10-3; TRBD1 matches at 10 bases. J lost 5 bases, V lost 5 bases, and 2 bases had no gene match. This CDR3 spans 13 amino acids. Germline assignment: CDR1 ENHRY and CDR2 SYGVKD. CDR3 region: CAISPTGGETQYF. In DNA form, the CDR3 reads TGTGCCATCAGTCCGACAGGGGGCGAGACCCAGTACTTC.

The J gene is TRBJ2-7, the V gene TRBV28; 7 nucleotides match TRBD2. J gave up 0 bases and V 2 bases, and 10 bases lay outside the gene matches. This CDR3 has 17 residues. Germline CDR1 MDHEN, CDR2 SYDVKM. The chain's CDR3 is CASSLPPWRGSSYEQYF. Written as DNA, the CDR3 is TGTGCCAGCAGTTTACCCCCTTGGCGGGGGAGCTCCTACGAGCAGTACTTC.

The chain is built from TRBV27 and TRBJ2-5; TRBD2 agrees at 8 bases. The CDR3 covers 13 residues. Trimming at V came to 7 bases and at J to 2 bases, leaving 3 bases not matched to a gene. CDR1 is MNHEY, CDR2 SMNVEV, per germline (reference sequence). The CDR3 reads CASKGTRQETQYF. DNA of the CDR3: TGTGCCAGCAAGGGGACTAGACAAGAGACCCAGTACTTC.

J is TRBJ2-1 and V is TRBV7-8, with TRBD2 identical over 12 bases. The germline CDR1 and CDR2 sequences are SGHVS and FQNEAQ. The trim removed 0 bases at V and 6 bases at J, leaving 3 bases unmatched. This CDR3 has 16 residues. CDR3 sequence (DNA): TGTGCCAGCAGCTTAGCGCGACTAGCGGGGGTCAATGAGCAGTTCTTC. Its translation: CASSLARLAGVNEQFF.

The V call is TRBV19, the J call TRBJ1-2; D is uncertain. The CDR3 runs 11 residues. Germline V gene data show CDR1 as LNHDA and CDR2 as SQIVND (reference sequence). Trimming left V 11 bases short and J 6 bases short, with 13 bases between. CDR3: CAVRWRDGYTF. The CDR3 DNA follows: TGTGCCGTTAGGTGGAGGGATGGCTACACCTTC.

The V and J genes are TRBV5-1 and TRBJ2-3, with a possible D match to TRBD2 (6 bases). The CDR3 totals 16 residues. V lost 1 base, J lost 5 bases, and 17 bases lay in between. Germline-derived CDR1 and CDR2 are SGHRS and YFSETQ. This CDR3 reads CASSLSQGGREDTQYF. In nucleotides, the CDR3 is TGCGCCAGCAGCTTGTCCCAGGGAGGTAGGGAAGATACGCAGTATTTT.

Notes on this clone: An end of the junction differs from the germline gene, which may be a read error. Other nucleotide sequences in the sample specify the same CDR3. The gene calls are TRBV9 and TRBJ1-6; a possible D gene is TRBD1 (5 bases). Germline CDR1 reads SGDLS; CDR2 reads YYNGEE. The CDR3 consists of 14 residues. The CDR3 nucleotides read TGTGCTAGCAGCGTATTAGGGGATAATTCACCCCTCCACTTT. The encoded protein is CASSVLGDNSPLHF.

J is TRBJ2-5 and V is TRBV5-1; the match to TRBD2 covers 12 bases. The germline CDR1 and CDR2 sequences are SGHRS and YFSETQ. The length of the CDR3 is 18 residues. With V trimmed by 2 bases and J by 0 bases, 8 bases remained unmatched. The CDR3 loop reads CASSFHASGGAYQETQYF. Written as DNA, the CDR3 is TGCGCCAGCAGCTTCCACGCTAGCGGGGGGGCGTACCAAGAGACCCAGTACTTC.

The chain is built from TRBV7-2 and TRBJ1-6; 11 bases map to TRBD1. Germline trimming cut 6 bases from V and 4 bases from J; bases unmatched to any gene: 11. Germline V gene lookup returns CDR1 SGHTA and CDR2 FQGNSA. CDR3 length: 18 residues. This CDR3 is CASSWTGGSRDYNSPLHF. The CDR3 DNA reads as TGTGCCAGCAGTTGGACAGGGGGCTCCCGCGATTATAATTCACCCCTCCACTTT.

This chain uses TRBV10-3 with TRBJ1-2; 9 nucleotides agree with TRBD1. Germline V CDR1 and CDR2: ENHRY, SYGVKD. The CDR3 covers 15 residues. The junction had 5 bases not matched to a gene; V was cut back by 3 bases and J by 3 bases. The DNA of the CDR3 is TGTGCCATCAGTGACCCAGGACAGGGGCACTATGGCTACACCTTC. Translation gives CAISDPGQGHYGYTF.